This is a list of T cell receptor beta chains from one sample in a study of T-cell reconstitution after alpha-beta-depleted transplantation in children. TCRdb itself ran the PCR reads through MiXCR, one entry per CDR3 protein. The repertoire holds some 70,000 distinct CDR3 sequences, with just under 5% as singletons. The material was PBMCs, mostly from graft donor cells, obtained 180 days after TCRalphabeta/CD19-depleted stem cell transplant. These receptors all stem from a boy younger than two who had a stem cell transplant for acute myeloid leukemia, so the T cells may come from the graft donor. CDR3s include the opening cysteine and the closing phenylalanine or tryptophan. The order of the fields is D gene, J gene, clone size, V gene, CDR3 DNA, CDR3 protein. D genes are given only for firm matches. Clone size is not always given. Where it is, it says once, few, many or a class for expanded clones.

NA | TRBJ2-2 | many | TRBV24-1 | TGTGCCACCAGTGATTTAAGAGGGGTGCCCGGGGAGCTGTTTTTT | CATSDLRGVPGELFF
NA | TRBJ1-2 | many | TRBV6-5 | TGTGCCAGCAGTTACCCGGGTGGAGGTAACTATGGCTACACCTTC | CASSYPGGGNYGYTF
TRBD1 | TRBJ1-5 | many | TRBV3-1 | TGTGCCAGCAGCCAAGCCGGGACAGGGGGCAGCCAGCCCCAGCATTTT | CASSQAGTGGSQPQHF
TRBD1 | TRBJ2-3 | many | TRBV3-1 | TGTGCCAGCAGCCAAGTGAGTGACAGGGCGACAGATACGCAGTATTTT | CASSQVSDRATDTQYF
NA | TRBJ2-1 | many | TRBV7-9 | TGTGCCAGCAGGCAAGACGGCCATGAGCAGTTCTTC | CASRQDGHEQFF
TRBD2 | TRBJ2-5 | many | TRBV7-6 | TGTGCCAGCAGCTTATTCCGGGGGGGGGAAGAGACCCAGTACTTC | CASSLFRGGEETQYF
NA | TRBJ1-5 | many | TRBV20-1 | TGCAGTGCTACAGGGTTTAGAAATCAGCCCCAGCATTTT | CSATGFRNQPQHF
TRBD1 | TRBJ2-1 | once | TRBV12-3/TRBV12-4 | TGTGCCACCTGGCCGGGGACAGGGAGGATTCCGAACAATGAGCAGTTCTTC | CATWPGTGRIPNNEQFF
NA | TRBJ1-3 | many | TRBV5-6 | TGTGCCAGCAGCTTGAGGGGGGCGATTGGAAACACCATATATTTT | CASSLRGAIGNTIYF
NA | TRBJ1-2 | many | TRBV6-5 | TGTGCCAGCAGTTACTTACTGCGGGGTGGCTACACCTTC | CASSYLLRGGYTF
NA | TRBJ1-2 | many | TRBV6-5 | TGTGCCAGCAGCCGACAGGCACACTATGGCTACACCTTC | CASSRQAHYGYTF
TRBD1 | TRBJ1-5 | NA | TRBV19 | TGTGCCAGTAGTATAAGGACAGGTTGGGGCCAGCCCCAGCATTTT | CASSIRTGWGQPQHF
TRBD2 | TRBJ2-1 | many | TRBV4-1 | TGCGCCAGCAGCCAAGACTCTTACGGTGCTAGCGGGGGACCCCACAATAAGCAGTTCTTC | CASSQDSYGASGGPHNKQFF
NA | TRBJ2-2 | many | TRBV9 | TGTGCCAGCAGCGTAGGAAGTTTCGACACCGGGGAGCTGTTTTTT | CASSVGSFDTGELFF
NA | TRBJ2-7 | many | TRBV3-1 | TGTGCCAGCAGCCAGTCACCCGGGTCCCCGAATAGGGAGTACTTC | CASSQSPGSPNREYF
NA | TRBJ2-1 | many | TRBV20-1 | TGCAGTGCTAGGGGGGGGCGGTTTTATGATGAGCAGTTCTTC | CSARGGRFYDEQFF
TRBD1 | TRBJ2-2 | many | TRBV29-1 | TGCAGCCTTGCGTCAGGGACAGGGGGGGACGGGGAGCTGTTTTTT | CSLASGTGGDGELFF
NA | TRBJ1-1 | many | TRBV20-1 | TGCAGTGCTAGAGGCCCGGACTTTGGTGCTTTCTTT | CSARGPDFGAFF
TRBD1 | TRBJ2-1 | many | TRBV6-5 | TGTGCCAGCAAACCGGACAGGGAGCTTTACCATGAGCAGTTCTTC | CASKPDRELYHEQFF
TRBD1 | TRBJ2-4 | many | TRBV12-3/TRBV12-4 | TGTGCCAGCAGGGGGACAGGGACCAAAAACATTCAGTACTTC | CASRGTGTKNIQYF
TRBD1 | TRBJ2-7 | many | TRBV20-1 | TGCAGTGCTAGAGATCCGTGGACAGGAACCTACGAGCAGTACTTC | CSARDPWTGTYEQYF
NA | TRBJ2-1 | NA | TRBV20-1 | TGCAGTGCTAACCCGGGACTTTTCAATGAGCAGTTCTTC | CSANPGLFNEQFF
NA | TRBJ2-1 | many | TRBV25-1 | TGTGCCAGCAGTTCCGGGGGCGGCTACAATGAGCAGTTCTTC | CASSSGGGYNEQFF
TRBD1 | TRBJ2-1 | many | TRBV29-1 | TGCAGCGTTGAAGAGACAGGGAAAAAGTTCTTC | CSVEETGKKFF
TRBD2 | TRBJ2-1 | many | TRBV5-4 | TGTGCCAGCGGCTCTAGGGGAAGCGGGGGCCACAATGAGCAGTTCTTC | CASGSRGSGGHNEQFF
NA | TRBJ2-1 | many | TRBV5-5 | TGTGCCAGCATCCCGGGGCTTTCGAGCTCCTACAATGAGCAGTTCTTC | CASIPGLSSSYNEQFF
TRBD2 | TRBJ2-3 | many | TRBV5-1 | TGCGCCAGCAGCTTGTTAGCGGGGGGCACAGATACGCAGTATTTT | CASSLLAGGTDTQYF
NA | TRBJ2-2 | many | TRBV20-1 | TGCAGTGCTAGTATGGGACCCGGGGAGCTGTTTTTT | CSASMGPGELFF
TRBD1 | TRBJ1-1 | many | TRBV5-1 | TGCGCCAGCAGTCCGACAGGGAGCATGTGGAACACTGAAGCTTTCTTT | CASSPTGSMWNTEAFF
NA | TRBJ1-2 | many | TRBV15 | TGTGCCACCAGCAGAGATCGTCGGATTCTTGGCTACACCTTC | CATSRDRRILGYTF
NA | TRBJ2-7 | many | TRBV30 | TGTGCCTGGAGTGCGGACACGGCCTACGAGCAGTACTTC | CAWSADTAYEQYF
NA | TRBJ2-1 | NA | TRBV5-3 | TGTGCCATGAGCCCGGGGCTTTCGAGCTCCTACAATGAGCAGTTCTTC | CAMSPGLSSSYNEQFF
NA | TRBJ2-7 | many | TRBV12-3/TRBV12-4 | TGTGCCAGCAGTCCCGGGACTGCGAGGGAGCAGTACTTC | CASSPGTAREQYF
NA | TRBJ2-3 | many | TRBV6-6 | TGTGCCAGCCGGACGGAAGATACGCAGTATTTT | CASRTEDTQYF
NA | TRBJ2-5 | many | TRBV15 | TGTGCCACCAGCAGATCAAGGAACGGACGGGAGACCCAGTACTTC | CATSRSRNGRETQYF
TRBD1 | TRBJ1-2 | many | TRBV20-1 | TGCAGTGCACCGGACAGGGCCAAATTCTATGGCTACACCTTC | CSAPDRAKFYGYTF
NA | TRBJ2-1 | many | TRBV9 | TGTGCCAGCAGCCCTAGACAGGTCAATGAGCAGTTCTTC | CASSPRQVNEQFF
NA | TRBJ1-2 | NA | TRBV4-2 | TGTGCCATCAGCCCGGGGCCCCTCTGCTACACCTTC | CAISPGPLCYTF
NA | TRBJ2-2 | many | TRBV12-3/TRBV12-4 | TGTGCCAGCAGTCTACCCCTTTCCATGAACACCGGGGAGCTGTTTTTT | CASSLPLSMNTGELFF
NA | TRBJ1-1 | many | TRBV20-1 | TGCAGTGCTAGAGATCTGAGACACTCGAACACTGAAGCTTTCTTT | CSARDLRHSNTEAFF
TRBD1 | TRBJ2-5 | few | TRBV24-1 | TGTGCCACCAGTGATTCCGACAGGGGAGAGACCCAGTACTTC | CATSDSDRGETQYF
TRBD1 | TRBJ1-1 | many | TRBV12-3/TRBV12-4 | TGTGCCAGCAGTCCGAGGACAGGGTACACTGAAGCTTTCTTT | CASSPRTGYTEAFF
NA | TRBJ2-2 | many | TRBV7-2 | TGTGCCAGCAGCCCAGGACAGTCGCTGGGGGGGGAGCTGTTTTTT | CASSPGQSLGGELFF
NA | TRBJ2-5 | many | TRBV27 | TGTGCCAGCAGTTCAGTTCAAGAGACCCAGTACTTC | CASSSVQETQYF
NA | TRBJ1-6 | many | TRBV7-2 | TGTGCCAGCAGCTTAGCAGGTTTTGGTAATTCACCCCTCCACTTT | CASSLAGFGNSPLHF
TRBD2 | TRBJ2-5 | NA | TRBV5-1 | TGCGCCAGCAGCTTCCGGACTAGCGGGGCGTACCAAGAGACCCAGTACTTC | CASSFRTSGAYQETQYF
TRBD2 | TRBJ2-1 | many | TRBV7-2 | TGTGCCAGCAGCTTCCGAGATAGCGGGGGGGCAGGTGAGCAGTTCTTC | CASSFRDSGGAGEQFF
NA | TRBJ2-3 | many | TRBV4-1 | TGCGCCAGCAGCCGACCGGCCAGCGGCCACCTGGATACGCAGTATTTT | CASSRPASGHLDTQYF
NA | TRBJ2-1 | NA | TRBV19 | TGTGCCAGTAGTATTCCCCTTGGGGGGGCCTATGAGCAGTTCTTC | CASSIPLGGAYEQFF